A selection of T cell receptor beta chains follows, all from one sample in a study of early T cells in non-severe SARS-CoV-2 infection. Using its own MiXCR run on the 5' RACE reads, TCRdb lists one record per CDR3 protein. The sample records roughly 66,000 distinct CDR3 sequences, around 8.7% being singletons. The sample taken for sequencing was whole blood. Receptors originate from an adult who was a healthcare worker with PCR-confirmed SARS-CoV-2 infection or an uninfected control (not recorded which). The CDR3 runs from the conserved cysteine through the conserved F or W. D genes are given only for firm matches. Size tells how often a clone was seen (once, few, many) or the class of an expanded clone, and some rows leave it out.

j_gene | d_gene | v_gene | len | abundance | CDR3aa | CDR3nt
TRBJ1-2 | NA | TRBV5-1 | 14 | NA | CASSLWQSNYGYTF | TGCGCCAGCAGCTTGTGGCAGTCCAACTATGGCTACACCTTC
TRBJ1-6 | NA | TRBV2 | 15 | NA | CASRPGWGDNSPLHF | TGTGCCAGCAGACCAGGTTGGGGGGATAATTCACCCCTCCACTTT
TRBJ1-2 | TRBD1 | TRBV4-3 | 15 | NA | CASSQLIRGTYGYTF | TGCGCCAGCAGCCAACTTATCAGGGGGACATATGGCTACACCTTC
TRBJ2-1 | TRBD1 | TRBV7-6 | 14 | few | CASSHRQGRNEQFF | TGTGCCAGCAGCCACAGACAGGGTCGGAATGAGCAGTTCTTC
TRBJ1-4 | NA | TRBV20-1 | 13 | few | CSARAATNEKLFF | TGCAGTGCTAGGGCCGCAACTAATGAAAAACTGTTTTTT
TRBJ1-2 | NA | TRBV7-2 | 15 | many | CASSSPNPGYYGYTF | TGTGCCAGCAGCTCACCGAACCCAGGGTACTATGGCTACACCTTC
TRBJ2-7 | NA | TRBV7-8 | 15 | NA | CASRTSRTFSYEQYF | TGTGCCAGCAGAACAAGTAGGACTTTTTCCTACGAGCAGTACTTC
TRBJ1-4 | TRBD1 | TRBV29-1 | 13 | few | CSVEGTGQEKLFF | TGCAGCGTTGAAGGGACAGGGCAGGAAAAACTGTTTTTT
TRBJ2-3 | TRBD2 | TRBV10-3 | 17 | few | CAISESFSGRAGYTQYF | TGTGCCATCAGTGAGTCTTTCAGCGGGAGGGCCGGGTATACGCAGTATTTT
TRBJ2-5 | NA | TRBV25-1 | 14 | few | CASSESRFSETQYF | TGTGCCAGCAGTGAATCCAGGTTTTCAGAGACCCAGTACTTC
TRBJ2-3 | TRBD2 | TRBV7-3 | 16 | many | CASSTGLAAHTDTQYF | TGTGCCAGCAGCACCGGACTAGCGGCTCACACAGATACGCAGTATTTT
TRBJ1-5 | NA | TRBV7-8 | 14 | many | CASSFRVPNQPQHF | TGTGCCAGCAGCTTCAGAGTACCTAATCAGCCCCAGCATTTT
TRBJ2-1 | TRBD2 | TRBV9 | 13 | many | CASSGTSGSEQFF | TGTGCCAGCAGCGGGACTAGCGGGAGTGAGCAGTTCTTC
TRBJ1-5 | TRBD1 | TRBV19 | 15 | many | CASSTLDRGNQPQHF | TGTGCCAGTAGTACATTAGACAGGGGCAATCAGCCCCAGCATTTT
TRBJ1-2 | NA | TRBV20-1 | 13 | NA | CSASPPGNYGYTF | TGCAGTGCTTCCCCCCCGGGAAACTATGGCTACACCTTC
TRBJ1-4 | NA | TRBV18 | 15 | NA | CASSPVTGVGEKLFF | TGTGCCAGCTCACCTGTGACCGGGGTGGGTGAAAAACTGTTTTTT
TRBJ2-3 | NA | TRBV6-2/TRBV6-3 | 17 | many | CASHPLGAQQFTDTQYF | TGTGCCAGCCACCCCCTTGGGGCCCAGCAATTCACAGATACGCAGTATTTT
TRBJ2-1 | NA | TRBV28 | 17 | NA | CASSLSFWGGRDNEQFF | TGTGCCAGCAGTTTGTCCTTTTGGGGCGGGCGTGACAATGAGCAGTTCTTC
TRBJ2-2 | TRBD2 | TRBV5-6 | 16 | NA | CASSLPVSSGPGELFF | TGTGCCAGCAGCTTGCCCGTTTCTAGCGGGCCCGGGGAGCTGTTTTTT
TRBJ2-5 | NA | TRBV29-1 | 13 | many | CSVGITGKETQYF | TGCAGCGTTGGCATTACAGGGAAAGAGACCCAGTACTTC
TRBJ2-5 | TRBD2 | TRBV9 | 17 | few | CASSVASGRASQETQYF | TGTGCCAGCAGCGTAGCTAGCGGGAGGGCGAGTCAAGAGACCCAGTACTTC
TRBJ1-1 | NA | TRBV3-1 | 17 | many | CASSQAGGGHRRAEAFF | TGTGCCAGCAGCCAAGCCGGGGGGGGGCATCGACGGGCTGAAGCTTTCTTT
TRBJ2-1 | NA | TRBV2 | 13 | many | CASSGQVYNEQFF | TGTGCCAGCAGTGGGCAAGTCTACAATGAGCAGTTCTTC
TRBJ2-7 | NA | TRBV30 | 15 | NA | CACGTPRLSSYEQYF | TGTGCCTGCGGGACCCCCAGGCTGAGCTCCTACGAGCAGTACTTC
TRBJ2-4 | NA | TRBV28 | 16 | few | CASTPGAPLAKNIQYF | TGTGCCAGCACCCCCGGAGCACCCCTAGCCAAAAACATTCAGTACTTC
TRBJ2-1 | TRBD2 | TRBV19 | 16 | NA | CASSDSSSGRAREQFF | TGTGCCAGTAGCGACTCCTCTAGCGGGAGGGCGAGGGAGCAGTTCTTC
TRBJ2-4 | TRBD1 | TRBV5-1 | 15 | NA | CASSSDPGGAQIQYF | TGCGCCAGCAGCTCGGACCCAGGGGGCGCACAGATTCAGTACTTC
TRBJ2-2 | TRBD1 | TRBV10-3 | 14 | few | CAISQGDITGELFF | TGTGCCATCTCTCAGGGGGATATCACCGGGGAGCTGTTTTTT
TRBJ2-1 | NA | TRBV11-2 | 13 | few | CASSPGVVGEQFF | TGTGCCAGCAGCCCGGGGGTAGTCGGTGAGCAGTTCTTC
TRBJ2-3 | NA | TRBV6-2/TRBV6-3 | 15 | NA | CASSYSTGFSDTQYF | TGTGCCAGCAGTTACTCGACCGGCTTCTCAGATACGCAGTATTTT
TRBJ2-1 | NA | TRBV5-5 | 19 | NA | CASRLRDRERGPLGNEQFF | TGTGCCAGCAGGTTGAGGGACAGGGAGCGGGGGCCCTTGGGCAATGAGCAGTTCTTC
TRBJ2-3 | NA | TRBV29-1 | 13 | few | CSVASTSTDTQYF | TGCAGCGTTGCCTCAACTAGCACAGATACGCAGTATTTT
TRBJ2-7 | NA | TRBV19 | 14 | many | CASSLARDLHEQYF | TGTGCCAGTAGTCTGGCTCGCGACCTTCACGAGCAGTACTTC
TRBJ2-1 | TRBD2 | TRBV2 | 16 | NA | CASSKGLAGVGYEQFF | TGTGCCAGCAGTAAGGGACTAGCGGGAGTCGGGTATGAGCAGTTCTTC
TRBJ1-1 | NA | TRBV14 | 13 | many | CASSQGDGRVAFF | TGTGCCAGCAGCCAAGGAGATGGGAGGGTAGCTTTCTTT
TRBJ2-7 | NA | TRBV12-3/TRBV12-4 | 15 | many | CASSLRRGSSYEQYF | TGTGCCAGCAGCCTGAGGAGGGGGAGCTCCTACGAGCAGTACTTC
TRBJ2-4 | NA | TRBV9 | 14 | few | CASSGGVAKNIQYF | TGTGCCAGCAGCGGAGGGGTAGCCAAAAACATTCAGTACTTC
TRBJ2-1 | NA | TRBV10-3 | 15 | NA | CAISDGPPATNEQFF | TGTGCCATCAGTGATGGACCTCCAGCAACCAATGAGCAGTTCTTC
TRBJ2-1 | TRBD2 | TRBV6-5 | 16 | NA | CASSELAGHTYNEQFF | TGTGCCAGCAGTGAACTAGCGGGGCACACCTACAATGAGCAGTTCTTC
TRBJ2-7 | TRBD2 | TRBV28 | 14 | many | CASSLGGSSYEQYF | TGTGCCAGCAGTTTGGGAGGGTCCTCCTACGAGCAGTACTTC
TRBJ1-1 | TRBD1 | TRBV11-2 | 20 | NA | CASSPSTQGARSPMNTEAFF | TGTGCCAGCAGCCCCTCGACACAGGGGGCGCGCAGCCCTATGAACACTGAAGCTTTCTTT
TRBJ1-1 | TRBD1 | TRBV7-8 | 15 | many | CASSLTGGGYTEAFF | TGTGCCAGCAGCTTGACAGGGGGTGGTTACACTGAAGCTTTCTTT
TRBJ1-1 | NA | TRBV5-1 | 20 | many | CASSTRRLSGTTSGNTEAFF | TGCGCCAGCAGCACAAGGAGACTGTCTGGCACGACCTCCGGTAACACTGAAGCTTTCTTT
TRBJ2-1 | TRBD2 | TRBV29-1 | 14 | many | CSARGSGSTNEQFF | TGCAGCGCGCGGGGTAGCGGGAGCACCAATGAGCAGTTCTTC
TRBJ2-5 | NA | TRBV5-1 | 12 | NA | CASSLEQGIQYF | TGCGCCAGCAGCTTGGAACAGGGAATCCAGTACTTC
TRBJ1-1 | NA | TRBV12-3/TRBV12-4 | 13 | NA | CASRGDLNTEAFF | TGTGCCAGCAGGGGGGACTTGAACACTGAAGCTTTCTTT
TRBJ2-5 | NA | TRBV7-2 | 16 | NA | CASSLDTFFDQETQYF | TGTGCCAGCAGCTTAGATACCTTTTTCGACCAAGAGACCCAGTACTTC
TRBJ1-6 | NA | TRBV27 | 15 | few | CASRPRGGFNSPLHF | TGTGCCAGCAGGCCCCGAGGAGGGTTTAATTCACCCCTCCACTTT
TRBJ1-2 | TRBD1 | TRBV5-1 | 14 | few | CASSSGQGTSGYTF | TGCGCCAGCAGTTCGGGACAGGGAACAAGTGGCTACACCTTC
TRBJ1-2 | NA | TRBV12-3/TRBV12-4 | 11 | once | CASSPFESYTF | TGTGCCAGCAGTCCCTTCGAGAGCTACACCTTC
TRBJ1-4 | TRBD1 | TRBV6-5 | 15 | many | CASSDSGQSNEKLFF | TGTGCCAGCAGCGATTCGGGACAGTCTAATGAAAAACTGTTTTTT
TRBJ1-1 | NA | TRBV10-3 | 14 | many | CAIRGTNMNTEAFF | TGTGCCATCAGGGGGACAAACATGAACACTGAAGCTTTCTTT